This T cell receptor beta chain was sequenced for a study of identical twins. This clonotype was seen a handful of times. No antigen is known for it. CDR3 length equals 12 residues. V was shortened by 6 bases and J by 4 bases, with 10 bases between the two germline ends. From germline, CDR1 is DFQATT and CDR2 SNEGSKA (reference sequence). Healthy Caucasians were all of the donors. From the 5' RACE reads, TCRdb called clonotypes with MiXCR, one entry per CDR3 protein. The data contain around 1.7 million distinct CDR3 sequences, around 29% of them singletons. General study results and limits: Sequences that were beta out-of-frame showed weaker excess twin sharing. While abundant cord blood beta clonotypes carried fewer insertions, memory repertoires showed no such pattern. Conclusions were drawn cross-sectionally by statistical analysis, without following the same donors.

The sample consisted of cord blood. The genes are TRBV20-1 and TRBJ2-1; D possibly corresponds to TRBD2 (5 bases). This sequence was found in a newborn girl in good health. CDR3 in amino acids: CSALQRYNEQFF. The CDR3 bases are TGCAGTGCCCTCCAGCGGTACAATGAGCAGTTCTTC.